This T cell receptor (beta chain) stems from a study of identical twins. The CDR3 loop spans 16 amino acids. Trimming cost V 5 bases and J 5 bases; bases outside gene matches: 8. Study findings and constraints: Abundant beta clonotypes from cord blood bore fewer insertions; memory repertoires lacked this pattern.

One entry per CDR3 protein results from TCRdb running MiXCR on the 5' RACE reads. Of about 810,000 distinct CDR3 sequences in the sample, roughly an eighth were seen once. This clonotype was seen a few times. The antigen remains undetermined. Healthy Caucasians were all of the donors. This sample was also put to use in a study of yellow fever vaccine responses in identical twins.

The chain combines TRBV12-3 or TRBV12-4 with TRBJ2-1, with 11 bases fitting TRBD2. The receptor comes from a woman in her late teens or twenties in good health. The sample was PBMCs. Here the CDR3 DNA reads TGTGCCAGCAGTCCACCTAGCGGGAGGCCTAACAATGAGCAGTTCTTC. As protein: CASSPPSGRPNNEQFF.